This TCR beta chain was observed in a study of T cells in Graves' hyperthyroidism and ophthalmopathy. Regarding the study as a whole: Also found in blood were most expanded thyroid clonotypes above 0.001.

The CDR3 is 20 amino acids. The germline gives CDR1 DFQATT, CDR2 SNEGSKA (reference sequence). Trimming cost V 5 bases and J 11 bases; bases outside gene matches: 26. Regions amplified from RNA transcripts were the TCR beta CDR3 regions. HTBI primers drove first-round RT-PCR of the TCR CDR3. TCRdb analysed the multiplex PCR reads with MiXCR anew, one entry per CDR3 protein. The sample lists roughly 130,000 distinct CDR3 sequences, around 20% occurring once. In this sample, this clonotype turned up many times. As yet, its antigen is unknown. The source is a woman between 50 and 59 years old with Graves' hyperthyroidism that later progressed to Graves' ophthalmopathy. The chain has TRBV20-1 and TRBJ2-3; 15 bases align to TRBD2. Sequenced input: blood. CDR3 sequence (DNA): TGCAGTGCTCATAACCAACCCGGAGGGACTAGCGGGAGGTCAACCACTAGGCAGTATTTT. The encoded protein is CSAHNQPGGTSGRSTTRQYF.